This T cell receptor beta chain comes out of a study (dated by TCRdb to the mid-2010s). In this sample, this clonotype turned up a few times. Its target antigen remains unknown. No base quality values were provided; no much bigger clone lies one nucleotide off. The library was built by means of RT-PCR. Sequencing relied on an Illumina MiSeq. TCRdb reran the public reads through fastp at Q25 and MiXCR, keeping productive beta chains. Merged by CDR3 protein, the rows form single entries marked with the most common genes and DNA. Here the sample has more than 600,000 distinct CDR3 sequences; over 12% occur a single time. The ten largest make up 3.6% of the sample. The source material was memory CD4+ T cells from blood. This TCR derives from a female donor in good health, serving as a healthy control.

This receptor has the CDR3 CSAPRGASNTEAFF. Read as DNA, the sequence is TGCAGTGCCCCTCGGGGAGCCTCGAACACTGAAGCTTTCTTT. The rearranged chain carries TRBV20-1 and TRBJ1-1, with the D gene not clear enough to name. Including the terminal cysteine and phenylalanine, the CDR3 comprises 14 residues. Just the 42-base CDR3 DNA is kept, in frame starting at base 1. According to the germline V gene (reference sequence), CDR1 reads DFQATT and CDR2 reads SNEGSKA. Between the V and J ends, shortened by 6 bases and 1 base respectively, the junction contains 15 bases.